A selection of T cell receptor beta chains follows, all from one sample in a study of T cell repertoires in cytomegalovirus infection. These receptors' antigens are unknown. TCRdb redid the calling of the reads with MiXCR, one entry per CDR3 protein. Here the sample spans some 62,000 distinct CDR3 sequences, 20% to 25% being singletons. The sequencing here drew on CD8+ T cells from cultured PBMCs, taken from culture after CMV antigen stimulation. All receptors come from a human donor in good health (CMV status not recorded). Some clones in this sample may be carry-over from other donors' samples. CDR3s include the opening cysteine and the closing phenylalanine or tryptophan. D genes are given only for firm matches. Clone size, where shown, is once, few, many, or a class for clones that have expanded.

D gene: NA
clone size: few
V gene: TRBV7-6
J gene: TRBJ2-5
CDR3 DNA: TGTGCTAGCAGCTTCGGGCCAGCTAAAGAGACCCAGTACTTC
CDR3 protein: CASSFGPAKETQYF

D gene: NA
clone size: NA
V gene: TRBV12-3/TRBV12-4
J gene: TRBJ2-1
CDR3 DNA: TGTGCCAGCAGTTTCACCGGGGGATCGTACAATGAGCAGTTCTTC
CDR3 protein: CASSFTGGSYNEQFF

D gene: TRBD2
clone size: NA
V gene: TRBV7-6
J gene: TRBJ2-1
CDR3 DNA: TGTGCCAGCAGCCCTGGACTAGCGGGGGGAGGAGAGCAGTTCTTC
CDR3 protein: CASSPGLAGGGEQFF

D gene: TRBD2
clone size: NA
V gene: TRBV19
J gene: TRBJ2-1
CDR3 DNA: TGTGCCAGTAGTGCGGTACTAGCGTCTTCCTACAATGAGCAGTTCTTC
CDR3 protein: CASSAVLASSYNEQFF

D gene: NA
clone size: NA
V gene: TRBV7-9
J gene: TRBJ2-1
CDR3 DNA: TGTGCCAGCAGCTTAGTCGGGGTCGGGTACAATGAGCAGTTCTTC
CDR3 protein: CASSLVGVGYNEQFF

D gene: NA
clone size: few
V gene: TRBV5-1
J gene: TRBJ1-1
CDR3 DNA: TGCGCCAGCAGCTTGTCCTTTATGGGGCTGGGGGACACTGAAGCTTTCTTT
CDR3 protein: CASSLSFMGLGDTEAFF

D gene: TRBD1
clone size: NA
V gene: TRBV7-2
J gene: TRBJ1-1
CDR3 DNA: TGTGCCAGCAGCTTACAGAGATCGTTTAGGACAGGGACTCCGCTTGAAGCTTTCTTT
CDR3 protein: CASSLQRSFRTGTPLEAFF

D gene: TRBD2
clone size: NA
V gene: TRBV11-2
J gene: TRBJ2-5
CDR3 DNA: TGTGCCAGCAGCGCTAGCGGGGCTGAGACCCAGTACTTC
CDR3 protein: CASSASGAETQYF

D gene: NA
clone size: NA
V gene: TRBV6-1
J gene: TRBJ1-3
CDR3 DNA: TGTGCCAGCAGTGAATTGAGGGCCAACACCATATATTTT
CDR3 protein: CASSELRANTIYF

D gene: NA
clone size: NA
V gene: TRBV14
J gene: TRBJ2-6
CDR3 DNA: TGTGCCAGCAGCCAAGGTCTGGGGCGCTCTGGGGCCAACGTCCTGACTTTC
CDR3 protein: CASSQGLGRSGANVLTF

D gene: NA
clone size: NA
V gene: TRBV12-3/TRBV12-4
J gene: TRBJ1-4
CDR3 DNA: TGTGCCAGCAGTTTGGGGGGGTCTTCAAGAAAACTGTTTTTT
CDR3 protein: CASSLGGSSRKLFF

D gene: NA
clone size: NA
V gene: TRBV19
J gene: TRBJ1-1
CDR3 DNA: TGTGCCAGTAGAGCGATCACTGAAGCTTTCTTT
CDR3 protein: CASRAITEAFF

D gene: TRBD1
clone size: NA
V gene: TRBV25-1
J gene: TRBJ2-5
CDR3 DNA: TGTGCCAGCACCTCGGGGACAGCGGAGACCCAGTACTTC
CDR3 protein: CASTSGTAETQYF

D gene: NA
clone size: NA
V gene: TRBV19
J gene: TRBJ2-3
CDR3 DNA: TGTGCCAGTAGTCCAACCTCCCCCGGGCGGACCACAGATACGCAGTATTTT
CDR3 protein: CASSPTSPGRTTDTQYF

D gene: NA
clone size: NA
V gene: TRBV12-3/TRBV12-4
J gene: TRBJ2-6
CDR3 DNA: TGTGCCAGCAGTTCGGACCGACCCTTTGGGGCCAACGTCCTGACTTTC
CDR3 protein: CASSSDRPFGANVLTF

D gene: NA
clone size: NA
V gene: TRBV6-8
J gene: TRBJ2-7
CDR3 DNA: TGTGCCAGCAGTCCCGGGACCGACGGATCCTACGAGCAGTACTTC
CDR3 protein: CASSPGTDGSYEQYF

D gene: NA
clone size: many
V gene: TRBV7-3
J gene: TRBJ2-3
CDR3 DNA: TGTGCCAGCAGCTTAAAGGTCAGGGACGAGCAGTATTTT
CDR3 protein: CASSLKVRDEQYF

D gene: TRBD2
clone size: few
V gene: TRBV7-3
J gene: TRBJ2-1
CDR3 DNA: TGTGCCAGCAGCTCCGGGACTAGCGGGGGGTCCTCTGATGAGCAGTTCTTC
CDR3 protein: CASSSGTSGGSSDEQFF

D gene: TRBD1
clone size: few
V gene: TRBV4-3
J gene: TRBJ1-5
CDR3 DNA: TGCGCCAGCAGCCAAGAATTGGGACAGAGCAATCAGCCCCAGCATTTT
CDR3 protein: CASSQELGQSNQPQHF

D gene: TRBD1
clone size: few
V gene: TRBV6-4
J gene: TRBJ2-1
CDR3 DNA: TGTGCCAGCAGTATCGACAGGGGGCCACACAATGAGCAGTTCTTC
CDR3 protein: CASSIDRGPHNEQFF

D gene: TRBD1
clone size: few
V gene: TRBV23-1
J gene: TRBJ2-7
CDR3 DNA: TGCGCCAGCAGGCGAGACAGGGGCTCCTACGAGCAGTACTTC
CDR3 protein: CASRRDRGSYEQYF

D gene: NA
clone size: few
V gene: TRBV28
J gene: TRBJ2-5
CDR3 DNA: TGTGCCAGCAGTTTAGGGAGGATAGAGACCCAGTACTTC
CDR3 protein: CASSLGRIETQYF

D gene: NA
clone size: NA
V gene: TRBV28
J gene: TRBJ1-1
CDR3 DNA: TGTGCCAGCAGTCCCAATTTGGGGGCGTCCAGTGAAGCTTTCTTT
CDR3 protein: CASSPNLGASSEAFF

D gene: NA
clone size: few
V gene: TRBV5-1
J gene: TRBJ2-7
CDR3 DNA: TGCGCCAGCAGCTCCGCTCAGGGGTTCCTCTACGAGCAGTACTTC
CDR3 protein: CASSSAQGFLYEQYF

D gene: NA
clone size: few
V gene: TRBV5-1
J gene: TRBJ1-3
CDR3 DNA: TGCGCCAGCAGCCCGGCGGGGGGATTTGCGTCTGGAAACACCATATATTTT
CDR3 protein: CASSPAGGFASGNTIYF

D gene: NA
clone size: few
V gene: TRBV7-9
J gene: TRBJ2-2
CDR3 DNA: TGTGCCAGCAGCTTAAAGTGGCAGAGGAACACCGGGGAGCTGTTTTTT
CDR3 protein: CASSLKWQRNTGELFF

D gene: NA
clone size: few
V gene: TRBV12-3/TRBV12-4
J gene: TRBJ1-3
CDR3 DNA: TGTGCCAGCAGTTATCAGGTTTTTGGAAACACCATATATTTT
CDR3 protein: CASSYQVFGNTIYF

D gene: NA
clone size: NA
V gene: TRBV7-9
J gene: TRBJ2-3
CDR3 DNA: TGTGCCAGCAGCTTAACTCCCGATACGCAGTATTTT
CDR3 protein: CASSLTPDTQYF

D gene: TRBD2
clone size: few
V gene: TRBV6-6
J gene: TRBJ2-3
CDR3 DNA: TGTGCCAGCAGTTACTTGACTACTAGCGGGGGCGGGCATTTT
CDR3 protein: CASSYLTTSGGGHF

D gene: TRBD2
clone size: few
V gene: TRBV11-2
J gene: TRBJ2-3
CDR3 DNA: TGTGCCAGCAGCCTACGCTCGCGACTAGCGGGTTCACCAGATACGCAGTATTTT
CDR3 protein: CASSLRSRLAGSPDTQYF

D gene: NA
clone size: NA
V gene: TRBV7-2
J gene: TRBJ1-1
CDR3 DNA: TGTGCCAGCAGCTTAGATGGGTCCGCTTATGGCACTGAAGCTTTCTTT
CDR3 protein: CASSLDGSAYGTEAFF

D gene: TRBD1
clone size: NA
V gene: TRBV7-2
J gene: TRBJ1-4
CDR3 DNA: TGTGCCAGCAGCACCCGAGTATGGGACAGTAATGAAAAACTGTTTTTT
CDR3 protein: CASSTRVWDSNEKLFF

D gene: NA
clone size: NA
V gene: TRBV12-3/TRBV12-4
J gene: TRBJ1-1
CDR3 DNA: TGTGCCAGCAGTTCAGGATTGAGTTACACTGAAGCTTTCTTT
CDR3 protein: CASSSGLSYTEAFF

D gene: NA
clone size: NA
V gene: TRBV11-2
J gene: TRBJ1-1
CDR3 DNA: TGTGCCAGCAGCTTAGTAGGGCCTGGGCTCACTGAAGCTTTCTTT
CDR3 protein: CASSLVGPGLTEAFF

D gene: TRBD2
clone size: medium-sized
V gene: TRBV11-2
J gene: TRBJ2-2
CDR3 DNA: TGTGCCAGCAGCTGGGGGGGAACGGGGGGTAAAGACACCGGGGAGCTGTTTTTT
CDR3 protein: CASSWGGTGGKDTGELFF

D gene: TRBD1
clone size: few
V gene: TRBV27
J gene: TRBJ2-7
CDR3 DNA: TGTGCCAGCAGAAGCAGGACAGGGGGTCGTTACGAGCAGTACTTC
CDR3 protein: CASRSRTGGRYEQYF

D gene: NA
clone size: few
V gene: TRBV7-9
J gene: TRBJ2-7
CDR3 DNA: TGTGCCAGCACAATTTCTACCAGGGGTAGATTCCCTTCCTACGAGCAGTACTTC
CDR3 protein: CASTISTRGRFPSYEQYF

D gene: NA
clone size: NA
V gene: TRBV27
J gene: TRBJ2-1
CDR3 DNA: TGTGCCAGCAGTCCATCGCTCTACAATGAGCAGTTCTTC
CDR3 protein: CASSPSLYNEQFF

D gene: NA
clone size: NA
V gene: TRBV7-2
J gene: TRBJ1-6
CDR3 DNA: TGTGCCAGCAGCTGGCGGACCGGACACAATTACGGCCTTAATTCACCCCTCCACTTT
CDR3 protein: CASSWRTGHNYGLNSPLHF

D gene: TRBD2
clone size: few
V gene: TRBV7-2
J gene: TRBJ2-5
CDR3 DNA: TGTGCCAGCAGCATAATCAGCGGGGACGAGACCCAGTACTTC
CDR3 protein: CASSIISGDETQYF

D gene: NA
clone size: NA
V gene: TRBV19
J gene: TRBJ2-7
CDR3 DNA: TGTGCCAGTAGTATAGACGACGGATACGAGCAGTACTTC
CDR3 protein: CASSIDDGYEQYF

D gene: NA
clone size: few
V gene: TRBV27
J gene: TRBJ1-1
CDR3 DNA: TGTGCCAGCAGTTTGGTTCGAGGAACTGAAGCTTTCTTT
CDR3 protein: CASSLVRGTEAFF

D gene: NA
clone size: few
V gene: TRBV7-8
J gene: TRBJ2-7
CDR3 DNA: TGTGCCAGCAGTTTTAGGGGACGGGACGTGGACGAGCAGTACTTC
CDR3 protein: CASSFRGRDVDEQYF

D gene: TRBD1
clone size: few
V gene: TRBV12-3/TRBV12-4
J gene: TRBJ2-7
CDR3 DNA: TGTGCCAGCATGGGGGATCAACAGGGGACGTACTACGAGCAGTACTTC
CDR3 protein: CASMGDQQGTYYEQYF

D gene: NA
clone size: NA
V gene: TRBV4-1
J gene: TRBJ2-4
CDR3 DNA: TGCGCCAGCAGCCACCCCGGAGAGGCCAAAAACATTCAGTACTTC
CDR3 protein: CASSHPGEAKNIQYF

D gene: TRBD2
clone size: few
V gene: TRBV7-4
J gene: TRBJ2-3
CDR3 DNA: TGTGCCAGCAGCTCGAAGCGGGGGAGCACAGATACGCAGTATTTT
CDR3 protein: CASSSKRGSTDTQYF

D gene: NA
clone size: few
V gene: TRBV4-1
J gene: TRBJ1-1
CDR3 DNA: TGCGCCAGCAGCCAAGGCCCGGCGGGCACTGAAGCTTTCTTT
CDR3 protein: CASSQGPAGTEAFF

D gene: NA
clone size: few
V gene: TRBV7-2
J gene: TRBJ1-1
CDR3 DNA: TGTGCCAGCAGCTTAGTTACAGGCATGAACACTGAAGCTTTCTTT
CDR3 protein: CASSLVTGMNTEAFF

D gene: NA
clone size: NA
V gene: TRBV7-9
J gene: TRBJ1-2
CDR3 DNA: TGTGCCAGCAGCACAGGGAGCGCCCCCGGCTACACCTTC
CDR3 protein: CASSTGSAPGYTF

D gene: TRBD1
clone size: NA
V gene: TRBV7-8
J gene: TRBJ1-2
CDR3 DNA: TGTGCCAGCAGCCTAGGGCTCTGGGACAGGGCATCCTATGGCTACACCTTC
CDR3 protein: CASSLGLWDRASYGYTF

D gene: NA
clone size: NA
V gene: TRBV6-2/TRBV6-3
J gene: TRBJ1-1
CDR3 DNA: TGTGCCAGCAGTTACGAAGGGGTCACTGAAGCTTTCTTT
CDR3 protein: CASSYEGVTEAFF

D gene: NA
clone size: NA
V gene: TRBV6-5
J gene: TRBJ1-1
CDR3 DNA: TGTGCCAGCAGTTCGCACGTGAGCTTAAGCACTGAAGCTTTCTTT
CDR3 protein: CASSSHVSLSTEAFF

D gene: NA
clone size: NA
V gene: TRBV7-8
J gene: TRBJ1-6
CDR3 DNA: TGTGCCAGCATGCGCGGGGGGGTAGCCAATTCACCCCTCCACTTT
CDR3 protein: CASMRGGVANSPLHF

D gene: NA
clone size: once
V gene: TRBV7-2
J gene: TRBJ2-7
CDR3 DNA: TGTGCCAGCAGCTTAGCTACGGGAAGTTCGGACGAGCAGTACTTC
CDR3 protein: CASSLATGSSDEQYF

D gene: TRBD2
clone size: once
V gene: TRBV5-6
J gene: TRBJ2-5
CDR3 DNA: TGTGCCAGCAGCTTTAGCGGGGGTGTTGGGGAGACCCAGTACTTC
CDR3 protein: CASSFSGGVGETQYF